The entry below gives a single TCR beta chain sequence along with its context. These data are taken from a study of blood T cell repertoires in COVID-19. Study in general: Donors in the United States, Italy and Spain gave samples during acute or convalescent COVID-19.

The repertoire was sequenced with immunoSEQ multiplex PCR; TCRdb's copy has only in-frame clones and lacks some. The sample includes about 230,000 clones, 80% to 90% seen only once; the top ten take around a tenth. The CDR3 spans 15 residues. CDR1 and CDR2 from the germline V gene are SNHLY and FYNNEI. The ends lost 5 bases at V and 10 bases at J; junction bases unmatched: 11. The sequence was collected from a man between 50 and 59 years old with COVID-19, enrolled during active disease. What was sequenced was peripheral blood. The chain employs TRBV2 and TRBJ2-3; 11 bases align to TRBD2. The CDR3 coding sequence is TGTGCCAGCAGTCCAGGGACTAGCGGTAGGAGGGCGCAGTATTTT. It specifies CASSPGTSGRRAQYF.